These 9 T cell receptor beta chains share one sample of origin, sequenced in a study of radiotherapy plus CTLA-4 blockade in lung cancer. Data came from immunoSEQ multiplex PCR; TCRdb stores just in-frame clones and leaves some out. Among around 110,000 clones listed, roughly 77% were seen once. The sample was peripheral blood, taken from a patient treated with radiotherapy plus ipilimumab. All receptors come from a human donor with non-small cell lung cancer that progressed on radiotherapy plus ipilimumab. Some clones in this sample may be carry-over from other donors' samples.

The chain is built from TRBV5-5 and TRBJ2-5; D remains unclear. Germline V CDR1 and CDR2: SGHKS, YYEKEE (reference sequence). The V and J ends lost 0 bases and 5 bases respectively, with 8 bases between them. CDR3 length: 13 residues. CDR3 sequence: CASSLDPSETQYF. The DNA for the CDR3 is TGTGCCAGCAGCTTGGACCCCTCGGAGACCCAGTACTTC.

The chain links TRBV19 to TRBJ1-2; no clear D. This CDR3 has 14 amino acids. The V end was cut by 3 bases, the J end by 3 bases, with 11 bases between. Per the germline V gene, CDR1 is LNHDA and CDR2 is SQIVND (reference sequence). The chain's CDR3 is CASSIRSDDYGYTF. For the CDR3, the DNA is TGTGCCAGTAGTATCCGATCTGATGACTATGGCTACACCTTC. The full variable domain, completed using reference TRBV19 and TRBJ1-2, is DGGITQSPKYLFRKEGQNVTLSCEQNLNHDAMYWYRQDPGQGLRLIYYSQIVNDFQKGDIAEGYSVSREKKESFPLTVTSAQKNPTAFYLCASSIRSDDYGYTFGSGTRLTVV.

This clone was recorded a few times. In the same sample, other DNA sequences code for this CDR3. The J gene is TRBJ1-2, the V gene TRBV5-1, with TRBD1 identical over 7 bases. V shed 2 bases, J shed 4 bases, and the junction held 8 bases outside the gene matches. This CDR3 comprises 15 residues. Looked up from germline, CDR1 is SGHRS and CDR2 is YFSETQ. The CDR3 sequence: CASSFGQGGLYGYTF. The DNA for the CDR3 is TGCGCCAGCAGCTTCGGGCAGGGGGGGCTCTATGGCTACACCTTC.

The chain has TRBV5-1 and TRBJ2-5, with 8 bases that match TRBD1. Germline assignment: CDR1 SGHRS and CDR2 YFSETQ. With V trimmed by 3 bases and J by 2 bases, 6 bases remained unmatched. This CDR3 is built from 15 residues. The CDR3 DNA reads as TGCGCCAGCAGCTGGACAGGGTTGTGGCAAGAGACCCAGTACTTC. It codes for CASSWTGLWQETQYF. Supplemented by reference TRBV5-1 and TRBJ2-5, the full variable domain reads KAGVTQTPRYLIKTRGQQVTLSCSPISGHRSVSWYQQTPGQGLQFLFEYFSETQRNKGNFPGRFSGRQFSNSRSEMNVSTLELGDSALYLCASSWTGLWQETQYFGPGTRLLVL.

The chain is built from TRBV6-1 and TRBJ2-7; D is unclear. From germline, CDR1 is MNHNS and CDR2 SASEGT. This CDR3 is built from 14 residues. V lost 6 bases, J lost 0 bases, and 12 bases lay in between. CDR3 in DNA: TGTGCCAGCAGCGCCCGGGCCGCCTCCTACGAGCAGTACTTC. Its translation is CASSARAASYEQYF.

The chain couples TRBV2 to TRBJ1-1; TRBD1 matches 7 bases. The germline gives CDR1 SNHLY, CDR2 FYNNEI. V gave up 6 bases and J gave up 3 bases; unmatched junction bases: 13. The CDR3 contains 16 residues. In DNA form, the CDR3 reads TGTGCCAGCAGATCGCACCCGGGACAGTGGGACACTGAAGCTTTCTTT. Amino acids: CASRSHPGQWDTEAFF.

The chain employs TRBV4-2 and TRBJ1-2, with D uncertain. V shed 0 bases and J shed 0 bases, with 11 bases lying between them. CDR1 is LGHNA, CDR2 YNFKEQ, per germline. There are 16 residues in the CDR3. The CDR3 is CASSQDRLRANYGYTF. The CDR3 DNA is TGTGCCAGCAGCCAAGATCGGCTTCGTGCTAACTATGGCTACACCTTC.

The CDR3: CASSSLAGTGGNNEQFF. DNA of the CDR3: TGTGCCAGCAGTTCCCTAGCCGGGACAGGAGGGAACAATGAGCAGTTCTTC. V and J are TRBV28 and TRBJ2-1; 8 bases map to TRBD1. The CDR3 totals 17 residues. Germline CDR1 MDHEN, CDR2 SYDVKM. J lost 5 bases, V lost 4 bases, and 13 bases had no gene match.

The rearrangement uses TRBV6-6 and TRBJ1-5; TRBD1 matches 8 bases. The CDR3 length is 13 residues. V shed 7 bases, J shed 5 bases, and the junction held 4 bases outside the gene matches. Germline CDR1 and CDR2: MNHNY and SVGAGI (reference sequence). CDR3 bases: TGTGCCAGCACCAGGGGGCTTGATCAGCCCCAGCATTTT. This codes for CASTRGLDQPQHF.